The 29 T cell receptor beta chains reported below all come from one sample, sequenced in a study of blood T cell repertoires in COVID-19. Assay: immunoSEQ multiplex PCR; the TCRdb copy retains only in-frame clones and omits some. Among about 97,000 clones listed, about 83% were seen once. Sequencing used peripheral blood. Receptors originate from a human donor in a cohort sampled during active COVID-19.

This clone was detected only a few times. This sequence joins TRBV7-7 and TRBJ2-1, with D unresolved. The CDR3 has 17 amino acids. The germline CDR1 and CDR2 sequences are SSHAT and FNYEAQ (reference sequence). As DNA, the CDR3 is TGTGCGGCGGATTTGAGAAAGCGCCTACGTGTTTACAATGAGCAGTTCTTC. Translated: CAADLRKRLRVYNEQFF.

The J gene is TRBJ1-1, the V gene TRBV4-1, with no clear D. Trimming removed 3 bases at V and 0 bases at J, with 14 bases between. There are 16 residues in the CDR3. Germline V lookup: CDR1 MGHRA, CDR2 YSYEKL. The CDR3 sequence is CASSHRVLLMNTEAFF. CDR3 bases: TGCGCCAGCAGCCACCGGGTCCTCCTCATGAACACTGAAGCTTTCTTT.

The rearrangement uses TRBV6-4 and TRBJ2-3; a weak D match, TRBD2 (6 bases). CDR3 length: 14 amino acids. Germline V gene sequence: CDR1 MRHNA, CDR2 SNTAGT. V lost 3 bases and J lost 4, with 11 bases in between. The CDR3 sequence: CASSEGGTADTQYF. The CDR3 coding sequence is TGTGCCAGCAGTGAGGGGGGAACGGCAGATACGCAGTATTTT.

This chain joins TRBV6-5 and TRBJ1-1, with 9 bases matching TRBD1. J gave up 1 base and V 5 bases, and 5 bases lay outside the gene matches. This CDR3 has 15 amino acids. From germline, CDR1 is MNHEY and CDR2 SVGAGI. CDR3 sequence reads: CASSTGDRANTEAFF. In nucleotides, the CDR3 is TGTGCCAGCAGTACAGGGGACAGGGCGAACACTGAAGCTTTCTTT.

V is TRBV5-6 and J is TRBJ2-1; TRBD1 or TRBD2 may be the D gene (5 bases each). The CDR3 runs to 18 residues. V gave up 4 bases and J gave up 7 bases, with 27 bases separating them. Germline CDR1 and CDR2: SGHDT and YYEEEE. CDR3 coding DNA: TGTGCCAGCAGCCTGGGGGTGAGTAGCGCACTAATATCAAATGAGCAGTTCTTC. Translated, it gives CASSLGVSSALISNEQFF. The whole variable domain, remainder taken from reference TRBV5-6 and TRBJ2-1, is DAGVTQSPTHLIKTRGQQVTLRCSPKSGHDTVSWYQQALGQGPQFIFQYYEEEERQRGNFPDRFSGHQFPNYSSELNVNALLLGDSALYLCASSLGVSSALISNEQFFGPGTRLTVL.

This rearrangement joins TRBV19 to TRBJ2-7; 7 bases fit TRBD1. Germline V gene sequence: CDR1 LNHDA, CDR2 SQIVND (reference sequence). J gave up 1 base and V 1 base, and 7 bases lay outside the gene matches. The CDR3 consists of 16 residues. CDR3 residues: CASSIGFMDRSYEQYF. The CDR3 region has the DNA TGTGCCAGTAGTATAGGGTTTATGGACAGGTCCTACGAGCAGTACTTC.

This clone was observed a single time. The rearrangement joins TRBV6-5 to TRBJ2-3; tentatively, D is TRBD1 (7 bases). This CDR3 has 14 amino acids. Germline CDR1 and CDR2: MNHEY and SVGAGI. Trimming cost V 7 bases and J 0 bases, with 11 bases left between them. CDR3 nucleotides: TGTGCCAGCATCGGGGGACAGAGCACAGATACGCAGTATTTT. Its protein product is CASIGGQSTDTQYF.

V and J are TRBV11-2 and TRBJ2-7, with D possibly matching TRBD1 (6 bases). V lost 3 bases and J lost 2, with 11 bases in between. Germline V gene data show CDR1 as SGHAT and CDR2 as FQNNGV. This CDR3 is built from 14 residues. For the CDR3, the DNA is TGTGCCAGCAGCTTCGGGACATCCACCTACGAGCAGTACTTC. As protein: CASSFGTSTYEQYF.

A single count supports this clone. CDR3 sequence reads: CASSDATNEKLFF. The CDR3 DNA sequence: TGTGCCTCGTCAGATGCAACTAATGAAAAACTGTTTTTT. The rearrangement joins TRBV24-1 to TRBJ1-4; D unresolved. The V gene lost 12 bases and the J gene lost 0 bases, with 10 bases spanning the gap. Germline CDR1 KGHDR, CDR2 SFDVKD. This CDR3 is built from 13 residues.

This chain connects TRBV6-5 to TRBJ1-1; no definite D call. Germline V gene data show CDR1 as MNHEY and CDR2 as SVGAGI. The V end lost 0 bases, the J end lost 0 bases, and 8 bases lay between the germline ends. The CDR3 consists of 15 residues. The CDR3 nucleotides read TGTGCCAGCAGTTACTCAAGGGAGATGAACACTGAAGCTTTCTTT. This encodes CASSYSREMNTEAFF.

The chain couples TRBV4-3 to TRBJ2-7; 7 bases are shared with TRBD2. The V gene's germline CDR1 is LGHNA and CDR2 YSLEER. J lost 2 bases, V lost 0 bases, and 7 bases had no gene match. The CDR3 contains 16 residues. CDR3 nucleotides: TGCGCCAGCAGCCAAGATCTGCCTAGCGGAACCTACGAGCAGTACTTC. Its translation: CASSQDLPSGTYEQYF.

V is TRBV4-1 and J is TRBJ1-2, with TRBD1 matching 10 bases. CDR3 length: 18 amino acids. Looked up from germline, CDR1 is MGHRA and CDR2 is YSYEKL. Trimming took 1 base from V and 5 from J; bases not matched to a gene: 13. CDR3 residues: CASSQAPGQGWVAYGYTF. Here the CDR3 DNA reads TGCGCCAGCAGCCAAGCCCCGGGACAGGGGTGGGTTGCTTATGGCTACACCTTC.

The chain joins TRBV5-1 to TRBJ2-7, with 11 bases aligning to TRBD2. Germline CDR1 SGHRS, CDR2 YFSETQ. Germline trimming cut 5 bases from V and 2 bases from J; bases unmatched to any gene: 9. The CDR3 totals 16 residues. The CDR3 DNA reads TGCGCCAGCAGGCCACCGGGACTAGCGGACGCCTACGAGCAGTACTTC. It specifies CASRPPGLADAYEQYF.

The J gene is TRBJ2-5, the V gene TRBV9, with D hard to call. Between the trimmed V and J ends, which lost 4 bases and 1 base, there was a span of 5 bases. This CDR3 spans 12 amino acids. Germline CDR1 is SGDLS and CDR2 is YYNGEE. The CDR3 loop reads CASSPFQETQYF. Here the CDR3 DNA reads TGTGCCAGCAGCCCCTTCCAAGAGACCCAGTACTTC.

This chain connects TRBV3-1 (or the pseudogene TRBV3-2) to TRBJ2-1; 9 bases agree with TRBD2. The CDR3 is 18 residues long. V trimming: 4 bases; J trimming: 3 bases; junction bases outside the gene matches: 13. Germline V gives CDR1 LGHDT, CDR2 YNNKEL (reference sequence). In DNA, the CDR3 is TGTGCCAGCAGCCTCCTATTTAGCGGGAGAGGGGGCTACAATGAGCAGTTCTTC. Protein: CASSLLFSGRGGYNEQFF.

This clone was found a few times. V gene TRBV3-1 (or the pseudogene TRBV3-2) combines with J gene TRBJ1-3, with D unresolved. CDR3 length equals 14 residues. V was clipped by 1 base and J by 3 bases, with 7 bases between them. Germline V gene sequence: CDR1 LGHDT, CDR2 YNNKEL (reference sequence). CDR3 sequence reads: CASSQGGGGNTIYF. The CDR3 coding sequence is TGTGCCAGCAGCCAAGGGGGAGGTGGAAACACCATATATTTT.

This clone was observed a single time. The V call is TRBV30, the J call TRBJ2-3, with 8 positions matching TRBD1. The junction had 8 bases not matched to a gene; V was cut back by 0 bases and J by 3 bases. The CDR3 spans 16 residues. Germline V gene lookup returns CDR1 GTSNPN and CDR2 SVGIG (reference sequence). The CDR3 region is CAWSVPRGLRTDTQYF. The DNA of the CDR3 is TGTGCCTGGAGTGTCCCCAGGGGGCTAAGGACAGATACGCAGTATTTT.

This sequence joins TRBV3-1 (or the pseudogene TRBV3-2) and TRBJ1-6; possible D gene TRBD1, 5 bases. V lost 4 bases and J lost 4, with 8 bases in between. Germline V CDR1 and CDR2: LGHDT, YNNKEL (reference sequence). CDR3 length: 14 amino acids. The CDR3, as DNA: TGTGCCAGCAGCCGGAGACAGTATAATTCACCCCTCCACTTT. Its translation is CASSRRQYNSPLHF.

The V and J genes are TRBV9 and TRBJ1-2; D is unresolved. CDR1 SGDLS and CDR2 YYNGEE come from the germline V gene. Trimming stripped 0 bases from V and 2 bases from J, with 11 bases between. The CDR3 runs 15 residues. The CDR3 region is CASSVDLARNYGYTF. The CDR3 bases are TGTGCCAGCAGCGTAGATCTCGCCAGAAACTATGGCTACACCTTC.

Comment on this clone: This specimen includes other DNA sequences encoding the same CDR3. The chain is built from TRBV5-4 and TRBJ2-7; possible D gene TRBD1, 6 bases. In germline, CDR1 is SGHNT, CDR2 YYREEE (reference sequence). The CDR3 sequence is 12 residues long. Between the trimmed V and J ends, which lost 4 bases and 4 bases, there was a span of 9 bases. In DNA form, the CDR3 reads TGTGCCAGCAGCCTAACAGGGTACGAGCAGTACTTC. This encodes CASSLTGYEQYF.

This CDR3 reads CASSVSGRLEYIYGYTF. CDR3 nucleotides: TGTGCCAGCAGTGTCTCTGGGCGCCTTGAGTATATCTATGGCTACACCTTC. This sequence joins TRBV6-1 and TRBJ1-2, with D uncertain. CDR1 is MNHNS, CDR2 SASEGT, per germline. Trimming took 4 bases from V and 4 from J, leaving 22 bases between them. This CDR3 spans 17 amino acids.

V and J are TRBV4-3 and TRBJ2-7; TRBD2 aligns across 14 bases. V shed 3 bases, J shed 9 bases, and the junction held 4 bases outside the gene matches. This CDR3 region has 14 residues. Germline CDR1 is LGHNA and CDR2 is YSLEER. Here the CDR3 DNA reads TGCGCCAGCAGCCAGACTAGCGGGAGGGCTCGGCAGTACTTC. Translated, it gives CASSQTSGRARQYF.

The V call is TRBV3-1 (or the pseudogene TRBV3-2), the J call TRBJ2-2; D might be TRBD1 (6 bases). Trimming cost V 4 bases and J 4 bases, with 10 bases left between them. This CDR3 region has 14 residues. Germline loops: CDR1 LGHDT, CDR2 YNNKEL (reference sequence). CDR3 DNA: TGTGCCAGCAGCCTTCGGGACATCACCGGGGAGCTGTTTTTT. This translates into CASSLRDITGELFF.

The rearrangement joins TRBV5-1 to TRBJ2-5, with D possibly matching TRBD2 (5 bases). Germline V gives CDR1 SGHRS, CDR2 YFSETQ. The CDR3 loop spans 16 amino acids. V lost 4 bases, J lost 3 bases, and 19 bases lay in between. The CDR3, as DNA: TGCGCCAGCAGCCCCAACTGGTTCGTCGGGAAAGAGACCCAGTACTTC. Amino acid sequence: CASSPNWFVGKETQYF.

This chain connects TRBV5-6 to TRBJ2-1; 12 nucleotides match TRBD2. Germline V CDR1 and CDR2: SGHDT, YYEEEE. With 4 bases clipped from V and 3 bases from J, the junction kept 11 bases outside the gene matches. The CDR3 is 18 amino acids. The CDR3 sequence: CASSKGLAGLSYYNEQFF. The CDR3 DNA reads as TGTGCCAGCAGCAAAGGACTAGCGGGATTAAGTTACTACAATGAGCAGTTCTTC.

The chain has TRBV19 and TRBJ1-2; 7 bases are a match to TRBD1. This CDR3 has 14 amino acids. V shed 4 bases and J 8 bases; nucleotides not matched to a gene: 10. Germline V gives CDR1 LNHDA, CDR2 SQIVND (reference sequence). CDR3 protein: CASSTNKGAGGYTF. Here the CDR3 DNA reads TGTGCCAGTAGTACGAACAAGGGGGCTGGCGGCTACACCTTC.

The chain joins TRBV4-2 to TRBJ2-1, with 10 bases aligning to TRBD2. Germline CDR1 is LGHNA and CDR2 is YNFKEQ. The CDR3 consists of 20 residues. Trimming removed 1 base from V and 0 bases from J; junction bases left unmatched: 12. CDR3 in amino acids: CASSQAFLAGATSSYNEQFF. For the CDR3, the DNA is TGTGCCAGCAGCCAAGCGTTTCTAGCGGGGGCCACTTCCTCCTACAATGAGCAGTTCTTC.

This clone appeared a few times. The chain carries TRBV10-3 and TRBJ1-1, with D possibly being TRBD1 (6 bases). V lost 2 bases and J lost 6, with 16 bases in between. This CDR3 has 15 amino acids. From germline, CDR1 is ENHRY and CDR2 SYGVKD. The DNA for the CDR3 is TGTGCCATCAGTGAGAGGCCAGGGGTTATGTCTGAAGCTTTCTTT. It codes for CAISERPGVMSEAFF.

In this sample, this clone turned up once. As DNA, the CDR3 is TGTGCCAGCAGCTTCCGATCGGCTAGCGGCAACACCGGGGAGCTGTTTTTT. Translation: CASSFRSASGNTGELFF. The rearrangement uses TRBV9 and TRBJ2-2; TRBD2 matches at 7 bases. J gave up 2 bases and V 4 bases, and 11 bases lay outside the gene matches. The CDR3 contains 17 residues. Germline values: CDR1 SGDLS, CDR2 YYNGEE.